This passage covers 10 T cell receptor beta chains from one sample sequenced in a study of T cells in Graves' hyperthyroidism and ophthalmopathy. Amplification yielded TCR beta CDR3 regions, with RNA transcripts as the source. First-round RT-PCR of the TCR CDR3 relied on the HTBI primer set. MiXCR, applied by TCRdb to the multiplex PCR reads, yields one record per CDR3 protein. The table has a few hundred thousand distinct CDR3 sequences, roughly 22% seen once. Sample: blood. These receptors were taken from a woman aged 70-85 years with Graves' ophthalmopathy.

The table lists this clonotype with many counts. The V call is TRBV6-1, the J call TRBJ1-3, with D unclear. Germline CDR1 MNHNS, CDR2 SASEGT. CDR3 length equals 15 residues. V was cut by 6 bases and J by 0 bases, with 12 bases left in between. CDR3 sequence reads: CASSLSWGSGNTIYF. The CDR3 nucleotides read TGTGCCAGCAGCTTATCTTGGGGCTCTGGAAACACCATATATTTT.

This clonotype occurred a few times. CDR3 nucleotides: TGTGCCAGCAGTTCGTCAGGGTGGAACACTGAAGCTTTCTTT. This gives the protein CASSSSGWNTEAFF. V and J are TRBV6-1 and TRBJ1-1, with D possibly TRBD1 on 5 matching bases. From germline, CDR1 is MNHNS and CDR2 SASEGT. Trimming took off 5 bases at V and 1 base at J, with 11 bases between the two ends. The CDR3 is 14 residues long.

CDR3 coding DNA: TGTGCCAGCGCCTCAGTAATTGCGGACTACGAGCAGTACTTC. It specifies CASASVIADYEQYF. The rearrangement joins TRBV18 to TRBJ2-7; D gene uncertain. The V end lost 8 bases, the J end lost 3 bases, and 17 bases lay between the germline ends. The germline CDR1 and CDR2 sequences are KGHSH and LQKENI. The CDR3 covers 14 residues.

This chain connects TRBV19 to TRBJ2-1; 13 bases fit TRBD2. The CDR3 sequence is 15 residues long. Germline CDR1 LNHDA, CDR2 SQIVND (reference sequence). V gave up 4 bases and J gave up 9 bases; unmatched junction bases: 6. In DNA form, the CDR3 reads TGTGCCAGTAGTACCACTAGCGGGAGGGCAGTTGAGCAGTTCTTC. It is translated as CASSTTSGRAVEQFF.

The chain is built from TRBV5-1 and TRBJ2-1; 9 nucleotides match TRBD2. This CDR3 comprises 16 residues. Germline V gene data show CDR1 as SGHRS and CDR2 as YFSETQ. V was pared by 0 bases and J by 6 bases, with 7 bases of the junction left unmatched. CDR3 bases: TGCGCCAGCAGCTTGGTGGGGACTAGCAGTGGCAATGAGCAGTTCTTC. It yields the protein CASSLVGTSSGNEQFF.

The chain couples TRBV20-1 to TRBJ1-2, with 9 positions matching TRBD1. Trimming at V came to 8 bases and at J to 4 bases, leaving 11 bases not matched to a gene. CDR3 size: 14 residues. CDR1 DFQATT and CDR2 SNEGSKA come from the germline V gene (reference sequence). The CDR3 region is CSSGTGRRGYGYTF. The CDR3 region has the DNA TGCAGTTCCGGGACAGGGAGAAGGGGCTATGGCTACACCTTC.

CDR3 coding DNA: TGTGCCAGCAGCCCGGGACTAGCTTACTACGAGCAGTACTTC. It specifies CASSPGLAYYEQYF. This chain joins TRBV7-9 and TRBJ2-7; 9 nucleotides match TRBD2. V was pared by 5 bases and J by 3 bases, with 5 bases of the junction left unmatched. Germline-derived CDR1 and CDR2 are SEHNR and FQNEAQ (reference sequence). The CDR3 covers 14 residues.

The chain joins TRBV11-2 to TRBJ1-1; 7 nucleotides align to TRBD1. The junction had 6 bases not matched to a gene; V was cut back by 5 bases and J by 0 bases. The CDR3 is 15 residues long. Per the germline V gene, CDR1 is SGHAT and CDR2 is FQNNGV. The CDR3 DNA is TGTGCCAGCAGCGTGACAGGGAGCTTGAACACTGAAGCTTTCTTT. Its translation is CASSVTGSLNTEAFF.

The rearrangement links TRBV12-3 or TRBV12-4 to TRBJ2-7, with 9 bases lining up with TRBD2. The CDR3 totals 13 residues. V was pared by 3 bases and J by 9 bases, with 6 bases of the junction left unmatched. In DNA, the CDR3 is TGTGCCAGCAGTTTTGCGGGAGCGGGGGGGCAGTACTTC. Protein sequence: CASSFAGAGGQYF.

This sequence joins TRBV7-4 and TRBJ2-1; TRBD2 aligns across 7 bases. Trimming at V came to 9 bases and at J to 2 bases, leaving 13 bases not matched to a gene. The germline V gene encodes CDR1 SGHVT and CDR2 SQSDAQ. The CDR3 has 16 amino acids. The CDR3 bases are TGTGCCAGTACACAAATGGGGGAGGGCCCCTACAATGAGCAGTTCTTC. Encoded protein: CASTQMGEGPYNEQFF.